The 11 T cell receptor beta chains given below trace back to one sample, sequenced in a study of response to subunit inactivated influenza vaccine. TCRdb used MiXCR to reprocess the RT-PCR reads, holding one entry per CDR3 protein. Of more than 450,000 distinct CDR3 sequences listed, about 8% were seen once; the top ten hold approximately 12%. Source: PBMCs from blood, taken about 23 months after vaccination. These receptors all come from a man aged 50 to 69 who received an inactivated influenza vaccine.

This clonotype was detected many times. The genes are TRBV20-1 and TRBJ2-3; TRBD2 matches 10 bases. Germline V gives CDR1 DFQATT, CDR2 SNEGSKA (reference sequence). This CDR3 contains 15 residues. CDR3 nucleotide sequence: TGCAGCGCAAAGACTAGCGGGTATCGCACAGATACGCAGTATTTT. Protein sequence: CSAKTSGYRTDTQYF.

J is TRBJ2-5 and V is TRBV20-1, with a weak D call TRBD1 (6 bases). The CDR3 length is 13 residues. Trimming cost V 5 bases and J 4 bases, with 14 bases left between them. In germline, CDR1 is DFQATT, CDR2 SNEGSKA (reference sequence). CDR3 in amino acids: CSARRDMRETQYF. CDR3 in DNA: TGCAGTGCTCGCCGGGACATGAGAGAGACCCAGTACTTC.

This clonotype was counted between two and nine times. The chain employs TRBV4-3 and TRBJ2-5; D remains ambiguous. The CDR3 is made up of 14 amino acids. Germline CDR1 and CDR2: LGHNA and YSLEER. V was clipped by 1 base and J by 2 bases, with 8 bases between them. CDR3 coding DNA: TGCGCCAGCAGCCAAGGGACGGAACAAGAGACCCAGTACTTC. It codes for CASSQGTEQETQYF.

This chain joins TRBV6-5 and TRBJ2-7; TRBD1 is a possible D gene (6 bases). V shed 8 bases and J shed 3 bases, with 11 bases lying between them. The length of the CDR3 is 12 residues. Germline loops: CDR1 MNHEY, CDR2 SVGAGI. The CDR3 is CASRDNFYEQYF. The DNA for the CDR3 is TGTGCCAGCCGGGACAACTTCTACGAGCAGTACTTC.

This clonotype appeared a few times. A much larger clone sits a single nucleotide away, making a read error possible. Without the conserved terminal phenylalanine or tryptophan, this CDR3 likely stems from a read error. This chain uses TRBV7-8 with TRBJ2-3; 7 bases line up with TRBD2. CDR3 size: 14 residues. The germline V gene encodes CDR1 SGHVS and CDR2 FQNEAQ. Germline trimming cut 5 bases from V and 5 bases from J; bases unmatched to any gene: 7. This CDR3 reads CASSPSGVGDTQYC. The CDR3 nucleotides read TGTGCCAGCAGCCCGAGCGGGGTTGGAGATACGCAGTATTGT.

There are many counts of this clonotype. This chain links TRBV6-2 or TRBV6-3 with TRBJ1-5; 9 nucleotides match TRBD1. The length of the CDR3 is 15 residues. Per the germline V gene, CDR1 is MNHEY and CDR2 is SVGEGT. V shed 6 bases, J shed 6 bases, and the junction held 9 bases outside the gene matches. CDR3 DNA: TGTGCCAGCAGGGCCCTCGGACAGGGGAGTCAGCCCCAGCATTTT. As protein: CASRALGQGSQPQHF.

V gene TRBV5-1 combines with J gene TRBJ2-2; D is uncertain. The V and J ends lost 2 bases and 4 bases respectively, with 12 bases between them. The CDR3 consists of 15 residues. CDR1 and CDR2 (germline): SGHRS, YFSETQ. The CDR3 protein is CASSFDTGGTGELFF. The CDR3 DNA follows: TGCGCCAGCAGCTTCGACACGGGCGGCACCGGGGAGCTGTTTTTT. The whole variable domain, filled in from reference TRBV5-1 and TRBJ2-2, reads KAGVTQTPRYLIKTRGQQVTLSCSPISGHRSVSWYQQTPGQGLQFLFEYFSETQRNKGNFPGRFSGRQFSNSRSEMNVSTLELGDSALYLCASSFDTGGTGELFFGEGSRLTVL.

In its sample, this clonotype was seen a few times. The V call is TRBV7-9, the J call TRBJ2-7; D call uncertain. This CDR3 spans 13 amino acids. Germline lookup yields CDR1 SEHNR and CDR2 FQNEAQ (reference sequence). Trimming took 5 bases from V and 2 from J, leaving 10 bases between them. DNA for the CDR3: TGTGCCAGCAGCGAAACGAATCCCTACGAGCAGTACTTC. This codes for CASSETNPYEQYF.

Only a few counts were recorded for this clonotype. The chain is built from TRBV7-9 and TRBJ1-1; D is unresolved. The V end was cut by 10 bases, the J end by 3 bases, with 15 bases between. CDR3 length: 13 residues. Germline V lookup: CDR1 SEHNR, CDR2 FQNEAQ (reference sequence). CDR3 sequence reads: CATPGRYDTEAFF. The CDR3 region has the DNA TGTGCCACCCCCGGGAGGTATGACACTGAAGCTTTCTTT.

This clonotype occurred a few times. The chain recombines TRBV28 with TRBJ2-1, with 7 nucleotides matching TRBD2. The length of the CDR3 is 16 residues. Germline V lookup: CDR1 MDHEN, CDR2 SYDVKM. V gave up 8 bases and J gave up 0 bases; unmatched junction bases: 10. Written as DNA, the CDR3 is TGTGCCAGCGGACCCCCAGGCGGGGGCTCCTACAATGAGCAGTTCTTC. Protein sequence: CASGPPGGGSYNEQFF.

The chain combines TRBV18 with TRBJ2-7; 7 bases line up with TRBD1. The CDR3 consists of 14 residues. Germline values: CDR1 KGHSH, CDR2 LQKENI. V shed 2 bases and J 4 bases; nucleotides not matched to a gene: 5. CDR3 protein: CASSPKQGQYEQYF. The CDR3 region has the DNA TGTGCCAGCTCACCAAAACAGGGGCAGTACGAGCAGTACTTC.